This T cell receptor (beta chain) was sequenced for a study of early T cells in non-severe SARS-CoV-2 infection. Study summary: Chains were unpaired, as sequencing was done on bulk RNA from unsorted whole blood. Whole-study findings and limits: Reliance on VDJdb matching favored anti-spike CD8 responses; private and CD4 specificities were missed.

Ten or more counts support this clonotype. What it binds is unknown. Each single cDNA molecule received a unique molecular identifier. In TCRdb, the 5' RACE reads were re-called with MiXCR into one record per CDR3 protein. The profile shows 80,000 to 100,000 distinct CDR3 sequences, roughly 14% of them singletons. The CDR3 consists of 13 residues. In germline, CDR1 is SGDLS, CDR2 YYNGEE. Deletions cut 4 bases from V and 1 base from J, with 6 bases between. The receptor was derived from an adult who was a healthcare worker with PCR-confirmed SARS-CoV-2 infection or an uninfected control (not recorded which). The sequenced material came from whole blood. V is TRBV9 and J is TRBJ1-5, with unresolved D. CDR3: CASSLDSNQPQHF. Written as DNA, the CDR3 is TGTGCCAGCAGCCTAGACAGCAATCAGCCCCAGCATTTT.